A single sample is the source of the 23 T cell receptor beta chains below, sequenced in a study of tumor-infiltrating lymphocytes in oesophageal squamous cell carcinoma (dated by TCRdb to the mid-2010s). Library construction relied on PCR. Sequencing took place on an Illumina HiSeq 2000. The public sequencing data were trimmed at Q25 with fastp and processed into clonotypes with MiXCR by TCRdb, which kept only in-frame beta chains. Each record represents a unique CDR3 protein, reported with the most common genes and DNA among its rows. For this sample the table gives just under 20,000 distinct CDR3 sequences, of which 40% to 50% were detected only once. Less than 15% of the sample is taken by the ten largest. What was sequenced was normal esophageal tissue next to the tumor. The receptors derive from a male donor with esophageal squamous cell carcinoma.

As for this clonotype: Relative to the germline gene, one junction end is altered; a read error may explain this. The J gene is TRBJ1-4, the V gene TRBV7-9; D not resolved. The CDR3 sequence is 14 residues long. Germline CDR1 SEHNR, CDR2 FQNEAQ (reference sequence). This CDR3 is CASSLAATTEKLFF. The DNA of the CDR3 is TGTGCCAGCAGCTTAGCTGCAACTACTGAAAAACTGTTTTTT.

The chain couples TRBV7-2 to TRBJ2-7; 8 positions match TRBD2. The last part of the DNA fits TRBJ2-5 better; the J call may be wrong. Germline CDR1 and CDR2: SGHTA and FQGNSA. The CDR3 sequence is 14 residues long. CDR3 DNA: TGTGCCAGCAGCGCCCAAGGCGGGGGGGAGACCCAGTACTTC. Encoded protein: CASSAQGGGETQYF.

The chain has TRBV7-6 and TRBJ2-3; D not resolved. The CDR3 extends over 14 amino acids. The germline V gene has CDR1 SGHVS and CDR2 FNYEAQ. V was cut by 5 bases and J by 7 bases, with 16 bases left in between. CDR3: CASSPLDGGYTQYF. The CDR3 DNA reads as TGTGCCAGCAGCCCTCTTGACGGCGGTTATACGCAGTATTTT.

This clonotype was recorded at least ten times. J is TRBJ1-5 and V is TRBV27, with TRBD1 matching 8 bases. Per the germline V gene, CDR1 is MNHEY and CDR2 is SMNVEV (reference sequence). J was trimmed by 3 bases and V by 5 bases; bases with no gene match: 9. This CDR3 comprises 16 residues. In DNA, the CDR3 is TGTGCCAGCAGTCCCGGGGACAGGCCTTTCAATCAGCCCCAGCATTTT. Its translation is CASSPGDRPFNQPQHF.

The chain employs TRBV6-4 and TRBJ1-1, with no clear D. TRBJ2-3 matches the DNA end more closely, so the J call is doubtful. The CDR3 runs 13 residues. Germline values: CDR1 MRHNA, CDR2 SNTAGT. The CDR3: CASSDRGTDTQYF. CDR3 DNA sequence: TGTGCCAGCAGTGACAGAGGCACAGATACGCAGTATTTT.

The chain employs TRBV6-6 and TRBJ2-5; D ambiguous. The end of the DNA aligns better with TRBJ2-7, so the J call may be wrong. In germline, CDR1 is MNHNY, CDR2 SVGAGI (reference sequence). The CDR3 has 10 residues. CDR3 coding DNA: TGTGCCAGCGGCAGCTACGAGCAGTACTTC. Protein sequence: CASGSYEQYF.

This rearrangement joins TRBV7-2 to TRBJ2-5, with 16 positions matching TRBD2. Unmatched junction bases numbered 16, after V lost 4 bases and J lost 11 bases. The CDR3 length is 18 residues. Per the germline V gene, CDR1 is SGHTA and CDR2 is FQGNSA. CDR3 DNA: TGTGCCAGCAGCTCGGGACTAGCGGGAGGGTTCCCCACAGATACGCAGTACTTC. Protein: CASSSGLAGGFPTDTQYF.

Ten or more counts support this clonotype. The chain joins TRBV28 to TRBJ2-3; tentative D call: TRBD2 (6 bases). V was shortened by 4 bases and J by 2 bases, with 13 bases between the two germline ends. This CDR3 is built from 15 residues. In germline, CDR1 is MDHEN, CDR2 SYDVKM. CDR3 in DNA: TGTGCCAGCAGTTCGGGGGTAGCGGACACAGATACGCAGTATTTT. Translating it yields CASSSGVADTDTQYF. The full variable domain, in which reference TRBV28 and TRBJ2-3 provide the parts outside the CDR3, is DVKVTQSSRYLVKRTGEKVFLECVQDMDHENMFWYRQDPGLGLRLIYFSYDVKMKEKGDIPEGYSVSREKKERFSLILESASTNQTSMYLCASSSGVADTDTQYFGPGTRLTVL.

This clonotype was detected many times. This sequence joins TRBV28 and TRBJ2-7; weak D call: TRBD1 (6 bases). The CDR3 runs 15 residues. In germline, CDR1 is MDHEN, CDR2 SYDVKM. Trimming cost V 4 bases and J 2 bases, with 15 bases left between them. The CDR3 loop reads CASSSPGHFPYEQYF. In DNA, the CDR3 is TGTGCCAGCAGTTCCCCGGGACATTTTCCCTACGAGCAGTACTTC.

This clonotype appeared many times. The chain links TRBV5-6 to TRBJ2-7; D call uncertain. The CDR3 runs to 14 residues. The V and J ends lost 0 bases and 2 bases respectively, with 9 bases between them. In germline, CDR1 is SGHDT, CDR2 YYEEEE. CDR3 amino acids: CASSLGPVTYEQYF. CDR3 in DNA: TGTGCCAGCAGCTTGGGCCCCGTAACCTACGAGCAGTACTTC.

V gene TRBV6-1 combines with J gene TRBJ2-4; 7 bases fit TRBD1. The CDR3 spans 13 residues. Germline CDR1 MNHNS, CDR2 SASEGT. The junction had 12 bases not matched to a gene; V was cut back by 6 bases and J by 13 bases. The CDR3 DNA follows: TGTGCCAGCAGCCCGACAGGGTCCCCCAACCAGTACTTC. Its translation: CASSPTGSPNQYF.

The chain combines TRBV6-6 with TRBJ1-1; maybe TRBD2 (6 bases). The DNA end is a closer match to TRBJ2-3, so the J assignment may be wrong. Germline values: CDR1 MNHNY, CDR2 SVGAGI (reference sequence). The CDR3 is made up of 13 amino acids. DNA for the CDR3: TGTGCCAGCAGTTACAGAGGAGGGGATACGCAGTATTTT. This gives the protein CASSYRGGDTQYF.

The V and J genes are TRBV28 and TRBJ1-5, with D possibly TRBD1 on 6 matching bases. Looked up from germline, CDR1 is MDHEN and CDR2 is SYDVKM. This CDR3 comprises 14 residues. The V and J ends lost 7 bases and 3 bases respectively, with 13 bases between them. CDR3 sequence: CASIGGGTNQPQHF. CDR3 sequence (DNA): TGTGCCAGCATTGGGGGGGGCACCAATCAGCCCCAGCATTTT.

This clonotype has just a few counts. The rearrangement joins TRBV6-4 to TRBJ1-1, with a possible D match to TRBD1 (6 bases). The V end lost 0 bases, the J end lost 3 bases, and 17 bases lay between the germline ends. The CDR3 covers 17 residues. Germline-derived CDR1 and CDR2 are MRHNA and SNTAGT. In nucleotides, the CDR3 is TGTGCCAGCAGTGACTCCGGGGGGCTTTGGGCTGACACTGAAGCTTTCTTT. It codes for CASSDSGGLWADTEAFF.

The sample holds many counts of this clonotype. The CDR3 region is CASTWAPGNYEQYF. The CDR3 coding sequence is TGTGCCTCCACGTGGGCTCCGGGAAACTACGAGCAGTACTTC. The chain recombines TRBV10-3 with TRBJ2-5; weak D call: TRBD2 (5 bases). Matching the DNA end better, TRBJ2-7 makes the J call doubtful. CDR1 ENHRY and CDR2 SYGVKD come from the germline V gene. The CDR3 totals 14 residues.

The chain combines TRBV24-1 with TRBJ2-1; TRBD2 matches at 8 bases. V shed 5 bases, J shed 7 bases, and the junction held 6 bases outside the gene matches. The CDR3 has 14 amino acids. Germline V gene data show CDR1 as KGHDR and CDR2 as SFDVKD. CDR3 in DNA: TGTGCCACCAGTGGGGCGACTAGCGAAAATGAGCAGTTCTTC. It is translated as CATSGATSENEQFF.

The J gene is TRBJ2-1, the V gene TRBV12-3 or TRBV12-4, with 7 positions matching TRBD1. The CDR3 is made up of 12 amino acids. Unmatched junction bases numbered 2, after V lost 5 bases and J lost 7 bases. The CDR3 coding sequence is TGTGCCAGCAGTCCGGACAGGAATGAGCAGTTCTTC. Its protein is CASSPDRNEQFF.

Comments on this clonotype: A read error is likely, as this CDR3 ends without the conserved phenylalanine or tryptophan. The DNA is omitted, as the CDR3 cannot be located on it reliably, and the CDR3 follows TCRdb's listing. V usage is TRBV2 and J usage is TRBJ2-7; TRBD1, the D gene given by the table, was not confirmed from the DNA. The CDR3 contains 16 residues when both ends are counted. Germline lookup yields CDR1 SNHLY and CDR2 FYNNEI. The CDR3 protein is CASSQSAETGGYTFGS.

The chain uses TRBV7-6 and TRBJ2-5; D is possibly TRBD2 (6 bases). Trimming took 4 bases from V and 4 from J, leaving 16 bases between them. The germline V gene has CDR1 SGHVS and CDR2 FNYEAQ. This CDR3 is built from 15 residues. The DNA of the CDR3 is TGTGCCAGCAGCTATAACCGAGGAGGGGCAGAGACCCAGTACTTC. It codes for CASSYNRGGAETQYF.

The chain uses TRBV28 and TRBJ2-4; unclear D gene. Trimming took off 3 bases at V and 6 bases at J, with 9 bases between the two ends. Germline V gives CDR1 MDHEN, CDR2 SYDVKM. The CDR3 has 13 amino acids. This CDR3 is CASSFITRNIQYF. CDR3 in DNA: TGTGCCAGCAGTTTTATAACGAGAAACATTCAGTACTTC.

As to this clonotype: The conserved phenylalanine or tryptophan is not found at the CDR3 terminus, so this likely reflects a read error. The DNA is omitted, as the CDR3 cannot be located on it reliably, and the CDR3 follows TCRdb's listing. The CDR3 protein is CASSLEQIYNEQFFGP. The chain combines TRBV7-2 with TRBJ2-3; the D call TRBD2 from the table was never checked on the DNA. The CDR3 has 16 residues if both end residues are counted. Germline V gene sequence: CDR1 SGHTA, CDR2 FQGNSA.

The chain carries TRBV6-6 and TRBJ2-6; maybe TRBD1 (6 bases). The CDR3 loop spans 15 amino acids. Trimming took 6 bases from V and 2 from J, leaving 11 bases between them. Germline V lookup: CDR1 MNHNY, CDR2 SVGAGI (reference sequence). CDR3 sequence reads: CASSVGTPGANVLTF. The CDR3 DNA follows: TGTGCCAGCAGCGTAGGGACACCTGGGGCCAACGTCCTGACTTTC.

This clonotype was seen ten or more times. A much bigger clone sits one base away, suggesting this may be a read error. This chain connects TRBV7-2 to TRBJ2-5; no definite D call. The CDR3 has 13 residues. The germline CDR1 and CDR2 sequences are SGHTA and FQGNSA. Trimming removed 3 bases from V and 11 bases from J, with 16 bases in between. The CDR3 here is CASSLDGYNEQYF. The CDR3 coding sequence is TGTGCCAGCAGCTTGGACGGTTACAATGAGCAGTACTTC.